This entry features one TCR beta chain sequence. The sample originates from a study of blood T cell repertoires in COVID-19. Study-level background: Some COVID-19 samples were acute and others convalescent; all came from the United States, Italy and Spain.

The data were produced by immunoSEQ multiplex PCR, yet TCRdb's version contains in-frame clones alone and is incomplete. This sample carries about 200,000 clones, 85% of them seen once, and the ten largest clones take almost 5%. This clonotype was obtained from a woman of 80 years or more with acute or convalescent COVID-19. Material for sequencing was peripheral blood.

CDR3 nucleotides: TGTGCCAGCAGACTAGCGGGAGTTGACATTCAGTACTTC. Encoded protein: CASRLAGVDIQYF. V is TRBV7-2 and J is TRBJ2-4; 11 bases match TRBD2. Germline trimming cut 6 bases from V and 8 bases from J; bases unmatched to any gene: 3. The germline CDR1 and CDR2 sequences are SGHTA and FQGNSA. The CDR3 spans 13 residues.